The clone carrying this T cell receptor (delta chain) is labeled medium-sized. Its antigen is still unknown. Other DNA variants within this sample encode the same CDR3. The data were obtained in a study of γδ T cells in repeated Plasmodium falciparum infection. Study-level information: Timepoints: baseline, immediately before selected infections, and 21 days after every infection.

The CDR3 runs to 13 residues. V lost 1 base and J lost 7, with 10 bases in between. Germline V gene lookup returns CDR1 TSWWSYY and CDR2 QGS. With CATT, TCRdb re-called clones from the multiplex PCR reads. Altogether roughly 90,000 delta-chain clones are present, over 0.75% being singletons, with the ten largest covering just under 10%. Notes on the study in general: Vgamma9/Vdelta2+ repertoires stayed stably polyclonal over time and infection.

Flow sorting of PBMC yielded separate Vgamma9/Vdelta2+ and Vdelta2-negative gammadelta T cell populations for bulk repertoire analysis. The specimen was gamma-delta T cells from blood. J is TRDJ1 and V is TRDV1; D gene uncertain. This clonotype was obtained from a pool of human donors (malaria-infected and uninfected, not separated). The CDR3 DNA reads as TGTGCTCTTGGGGAACCCCAAAGGATTAAACTCATCTTT. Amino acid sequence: CALGEPQRIKLIF.